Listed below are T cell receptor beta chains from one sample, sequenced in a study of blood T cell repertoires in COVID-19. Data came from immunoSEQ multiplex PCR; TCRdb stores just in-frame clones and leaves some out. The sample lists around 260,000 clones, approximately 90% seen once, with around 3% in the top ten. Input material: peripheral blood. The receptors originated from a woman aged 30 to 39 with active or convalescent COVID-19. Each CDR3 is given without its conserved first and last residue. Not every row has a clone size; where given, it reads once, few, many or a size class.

CDR3aa: ASSPRDSIPLLRRYEQY; v_gene: TRBV6-2/TRBV6-3; abundance: few; len: 17
CDR3aa: AGNLGTANSPLH; v_gene: TRBV5-5; abundance: .; len: 12
CDR3aa: ASSYSASGSGTQY; v_gene: TRBV6-5; abundance: .; len: 13
CDR3aa: ASSPKPSRRDSGNTIY; v_gene: TRBV9; abundance: once; len: 16
CDR3aa: ASSPDRGRADTQY; v_gene: TRBV7-2; abundance: .; len: 13
CDR3aa: ASSPTPAISGTGKETQY; v_gene: TRBV28; abundance: .; len: 17
CDR3aa: ASSLVWRSSLTSTDTQY; v_gene: TRBV7-6; abundance: .; len: 17
CDR3aa: ASSQDKWNTEAF; v_gene: TRBV4-3; abundance: .; len: 12
CDR3aa: ASSRRGGRNTEAF; v_gene: TRBV6-5; abundance: .; len: 13
CDR3aa: ASSEWGEANQPQH; v_gene: TRBV2; abundance: few; len: 13
CDR3aa: ASSFAGGTRGEQY; v_gene: TRBV5-1; abundance: .; len: 13
CDR3aa: ASRRGSSTGELF; v_gene: TRBV6-5; abundance: .; len: 12
CDR3aa: ASSIQGPGELF; v_gene: TRBV5-5; abundance: .; len: 11
CDR3aa: ASSSPKGGDTQY; v_gene: TRBV5-1; abundance: .; len: 12
CDR3aa: ASSHSGSNQPQH; v_gene: TRBV4-3; abundance: .; len: 12
CDR3aa: ASSSTGVNTEAF; v_gene: TRBV7-8; abundance: .; len: 12
CDR3aa: ASSYGTVNYGYT; v_gene: TRBV6-2/TRBV6-3; abundance: .; len: 12
CDR3aa: ARSPDEQY; v_gene: TRBV5-3; abundance: .; len: 8
CDR3aa: ASSLDWTSGGPQY; v_gene: TRBV7-2; abundance: .; len: 13
CDR3aa: ASSLAGYNEQY; v_gene: TRBV5-5; abundance: .; len: 11
CDR3aa: ASSPRDRGSNQPQH; v_gene: TRBV5-5; abundance: .; len: 14
CDR3aa: ASSLTGYDGYT; v_gene: TRBV5-1; abundance: .; len: 11
CDR3aa: ASSLSGGMASYEQY; v_gene: TRBV27; abundance: .; len: 14
CDR3aa: ASSPGLATPSSYEQY; v_gene: TRBV3-1/TRBV3-2; abundance: .; len: 15
CDR3aa: ASSLGQGDNSPLH; v_gene: TRBV7-9; abundance: .; len: 13
CDR3aa: ASSIPPGQGRANTGELF; v_gene: TRBV7-9; abundance: .; len: 17
CDR3aa: ASSLSTGRDYGYT; v_gene: TRBV27; abundance: .; len: 13
CDR3aa: ASSQVFKGGSEAF; v_gene: TRBV4-3; abundance: once; len: 13
CDR3aa: ASSPGDTITGELF; v_gene: TRBV7-7; abundance: .; len: 13
CDR3aa: ASSFYRGQANTEAF; v_gene: TRBV5-8; abundance: .; len: 14
CDR3aa: ASSNSGGYNEQF; v_gene: TRBV19; abundance: .; len: 12
CDR3aa: ASSLGDFSYNEQF; v_gene: TRBV28; abundance: .; len: 13
CDR3aa: ASSPQTSGGPYNEQF; v_gene: TRBV7-9; abundance: .; len: 15
CDR3aa: ASSEETQGLKPQH; v_gene: TRBV2; abundance: .; len: 13
CDR3aa: ASSSPDRVSSGVETQY; v_gene: TRBV18; abundance: .; len: 16
CDR3aa: ASLKQGATDAF; v_gene: TRBV19; abundance: .; len: 11